These 31 T cell receptor beta chains share one sample of origin, sequenced in a study of OX40 agonist ivuxolimab in advanced cancers. Measured with immunoSEQ multiplex PCR; TCRdb has only the in-frame clones, and not every one. The top ten hold over 0.65% of the sample, which has around 79,000 clones, roughly 86% seen once. Sequencing used CD4+ or CD8+ T cells sorted from blood, obtained in a trial of the OX40 agonist ivuxolimab. The receptors were sampled from an adult with an advanced solid tumor such as melanoma, head and neck, liver or kidney cancer.

The chain has TRBV27 and TRBJ2-1, with D perhaps matching TRBD1 (6 bases). Germline V lookup: CDR1 MNHEY, CDR2 SMNVEV (reference sequence). Trimming left V 4 bases short and J 7 bases short, with 14 bases between. The CDR3 has 14 residues. The CDR3 DNA follows: TGTGCCAGCAGTTCCCAAGGGGGTTTGAATGAGCAGTTCTTC. Protein product: CASSSQGGLNEQFF.

The chain has TRBV28 and TRBJ2-3; no reliable D call. V was shortened by 5 bases and J by 2 bases, with 8 bases between the two germline ends. The germline V gene has CDR1 MDHEN and CDR2 SYDVKM. This CDR3 has 13 amino acids. The CDR3 region is CASSRQNTDTQYF. CDR3 nucleotides: TGTGCCAGCAGTAGGCAGAACACAGATACGCAGTATTTT.

The chain links TRBV6-6 to TRBJ1-5; D gene unclear. From germline, CDR1 is MNHNY and CDR2 SVGAGI (reference sequence). This CDR3 contains 16 residues. Deletions cut 2 bases from V and 0 bases from J, with 11 bases between. The CDR3 nucleotides read TGTGCCAGCAGTTACCGTACAGCCTATAGCAATCAGCCCCAGCATTTT. Protein sequence: CASSYRTAYSNQPQHF.

V gene TRBV28 combines with J gene TRBJ2-2; TRBD1 or TRBD2 may be the D gene (7 bases each). Trimming stripped 8 bases from V and 1 base from J, with 11 bases between. CDR1 MDHEN and CDR2 SYDVKM come from the germline V gene. The CDR3 is 14 residues long. Written as DNA, the CDR3 is TGTGCCAGCGGCAGGGGGGGGAACACCGGGGAGCTGTTTTTT. This codes for CASGRGGNTGELFF.

The chain employs TRBV4-1 and TRBJ2-1; the match to TRBD2 covers 10 bases. The CDR3 has 17 amino acids. V dropped 1 base and J dropped 8; count of bases not matched to a gene: 11. In germline, CDR1 is MGHRA, CDR2 YSYEKL. Here the CDR3 reads CASSQAFLAGATDEQFF. CDR3 nucleotide sequence: TGCGCCAGCAGCCAAGCCTTTCTAGCGGGAGCCACGGATGAGCAGTTCTTC.

This chain uses TRBV4-3 with TRBJ1-4; D possibly corresponds to TRBD1 (6 bases). The length of the CDR3 is 16 residues. Deletions cut 0 bases from V and 10 bases from J, with 18 bases between. Germline CDR1 and CDR2: LGHNA and YSLEER. The CDR3 DNA is TGCGCCAGCAGCCAAGATCTAAACAGGGCAGATGGAAAACTGTTTTTT. This encodes CASSQDLNRADGKLFF.

This rearrangement joins TRBV5-6 to TRBJ2-5; 7 bases align to TRBD2. With V trimmed by 0 bases and J by 4 bases, 9 bases remained unmatched. Per the germline V gene, CDR1 is SGHDT and CDR2 is YYEEEE. CDR3 length equals 16 residues. DNA of the CDR3: TGTGCCAGCAGCTTGGGGTTAGCGGGTATCCGAGAGACCCAGTACTTC. It yields the protein CASSLGLAGIRETQYF. Combining the CDR3 with reference TRBV5-6 and TRBJ2-5 gives the whole variable domain DAGVTQSPTHLIKTRGQQVTLRCSPKSGHDTVSWYQQALGQGPQFIFQYYEEEERQRGNFPDRFSGHQFPNYSSELNVNALLLGDSALYLCASSLGLAGIRETQYFGPGTRLLVL.

The J gene is TRBJ2-7, the V gene TRBV5-4; 15 bases align to TRBD2. Germline values: CDR1 SGHNT, CDR2 YYREEE (reference sequence). The V gene end was trimmed by 2 bases and the J gene end by 5 bases; junction bases not matched to a gene: 2. This CDR3 region has 15 residues. DNA of the CDR3: TGTGCCAGCAGCTTAGGGACTAGCGGGAGGAACGAGCAGTACTTC. It yields the protein CASSLGTSGRNEQYF.

This clone was counted once. This rearrangement joins TRBV7-2 to TRBJ1-1; the D is unclear. CDR1 is SGHTA, CDR2 FQGNSA, per germline. V shed 5 bases and J shed 7 bases, with 8 bases lying between them. The CDR3 consists of 11 residues. The CDR3, as DNA: TGTGCCAGCAGCCTAGTTGGTGAAGCTTTCTTT. This encodes CASSLVGEAFF.

J is TRBJ2-5 and V is TRBV4-3; no reliable D call. The DNA end favors TRBJ2-7, so the J call may be wrong. The CDR3 contains 15 residues. Germline V gene lookup returns CDR1 LGHNA and CDR2 YSLEER. This CDR3 is CASSQAPAPAYEQYF. The DNA for the CDR3 is TGCGCCAGCAGCCAAGCCCCCGCCCCGGCCTACGAGCAGTACTTC.

V is TRBV6-1 and J is TRBJ2-1; 7 positions agree with TRBD2. Losses at the gene ends were 7 bases for V and 4 bases for J; bases not matched to a gene: 10. CDR1 MNHNS and CDR2 SASEGT come from the germline V gene. This CDR3 has 15 residues. DNA for the CDR3: TGTGCCAGCATCCGGCGGGGGAATACGTACAATGAGCAGTTCTTC. This gives the protein CASIRRGNTYNEQFF.

This clone appeared a single time. The CDR3: CSAPTGSRGYTF. The CDR3, as DNA: TGCAGCGCTCCGACAGGGTCTCGTGGCTACACCTTC. This chain joins TRBV29-1 and TRBJ1-2; the match to TRBD1 covers 7 bases. J lost 7 bases, V lost 7 bases, and 9 bases had no gene match. The V gene's germline CDR1 is SQVTM and CDR2 ANQGSEA. The CDR3 consists of 12 residues. The full variable domain, rest sourced from reference TRBV29-1 and TRBJ1-2, is SAVISQKPSRDICQRGTSLTIQCQVDSQVTMMFWYRQQPGQSLTLIATANQGSEATYESGFVIDKFPISRPNLTFSTLTVSNMSPEDSSIYLCSAPTGSRGYTFGSGTRLTVV.

The chain carries TRBV5-1 and TRBJ2-2; perhaps TRBD2 as D (6 bases). V was cut by 1 base and J by 3 bases, with 7 bases left in between. Germline-derived CDR1 and CDR2 are SGHRS and YFSETQ. The CDR3 contains 14 residues. The CDR3 nucleotides are TGCGCCAGCAGCTTGACTAGCCACACCGGGGAGCTGTTTTTT. It translates to CASSLTSHTGELFF.

V is TRBV6-5 and J is TRBJ1-6, with a possible D match to TRBD1 (6 bases). CDR3 size: 16 residues. Trimming cost V 2 bases and J 8 bases, with 16 bases left between them. Germline V gene sequence: CDR1 MNHEY, CDR2 SVGAGI. In DNA form, the CDR3 reads TGTGCCAGCAGTTACGCTACCACAGGGATCCATTCACCCCTCCACTTT. This codes for CASSYATTGIHSPLHF.

This chain uses TRBV11-2 with TRBJ2-4; 7 bases line up with TRBD2. V lost 6 bases and J lost 2; bases outside the gene matches: 4. The CDR3 consists of 14 residues. In germline, CDR1 is SGHAT, CDR2 FQNNGV. The CDR3 nucleotides read TGTGCCAGCAGTACCGGGGGGTCCAAAAACATTCAGTACTTC. As protein: CASSTGGSKNIQYF.

Notes on this clone: Other DNA sequences within the sample encode an identical CDR3. This rearrangement joins TRBV9 to TRBJ1-1; D not resolved. The CDR3 length is 13 residues. CDR1 and CDR2 (germline): SGDLS, YYNGEE. V lost 0 bases and J 1 base, leaving 4 bases between the germline ends. The CDR3 sequence: CASSVAGNTEAFF. Written as DNA, the CDR3 is TGTGCCAGCAGCGTAGCGGGGAACACTGAAGCTTTCTTT.

The chain combines TRBV28 with TRBJ2-5; 8 nucleotides match TRBD1. This CDR3 is built from 16 residues. From germline, CDR1 is MDHEN and CDR2 SYDVKM. V gave up 1 base and J gave up 3 bases; unmatched junction bases: 7. The CDR3 reads CASSLSGQGMEETQYF. The CDR3 coding sequence is TGTGCCAGCAGTTTATCCGGACAGGGAATGGAAGAGACCCAGTACTTC.

The V and J genes are TRBV6-1 and TRBJ2-1; 8 nucleotides line up with TRBD2. This CDR3 is built from 15 residues. V dropped 3 bases and J dropped 8; count of bases not matched to a gene: 9. The germline CDR1 and CDR2 sequences are MNHNS and SASEGT. The CDR3, as DNA: TGTGCCAGCAGTGAGAGGCGGGGGACTAGAGATGAGCAGTTCTTC. Amino acids: CASSERRGTRDEQFF.

The J gene is TRBJ2-1, the V gene TRBV9, with a tentative D call TRBD2 (5 bases). V was clipped by 0 bases and J by 12 bases, with 22 bases between them. CDR1 and CDR2 from the germline V gene are SGDLS and YYNGEE. The CDR3 spans 16 residues. The CDR3 reads CASSVVAPGINGVQFF. DNA of the CDR3: TGTGCCAGCAGCGTAGTCGCACCGGGAATTAACGGTGTGCAGTTCTTC.

This chain joins TRBV19 and TRBJ1-5; D possibly corresponds to TRBD1 (5 bases). The length of the CDR3 is 16 residues. From germline, CDR1 is LNHDA and CDR2 SQIVND (reference sequence). Trimming pared 4 bases from V and 2 bases from J, leaving 15 bases between. The DNA for the CDR3 is TGTGCCAGTAGTAAGGAAAAGGGGCGAGGCAATCAGCCCCAGCATTTT. This gives the protein CASSKEKGRGNQPQHF. The full variable domain, completed using reference TRBV19 and TRBJ1-5, is DGGITQSPKYLFRKEGQNVTLSCEQNLNHDAMYWYRQDPGQGLRLIYYSQIVNDFQKGDIAEGYSVSREKKESFPLTVTSAQKNPTAFYLCASSKEKGRGNQPQHFGDGTRLSIL.

The chain joins TRBV7-9 to TRBJ1-2; a possible D gene is TRBD1 (6 bases). The V gene lost 0 bases and the J gene lost 10 bases, with 15 bases spanning the gap. The germline V gene has CDR1 SEHNR and CDR2 FQNEAQ (reference sequence). The CDR3 sequence is 14 residues long. The CDR3 sequence: CASSLALGAVNYTF. CDR3 nucleotide sequence: TGTGCCAGCAGCTTAGCGCTGGGGGCCGTCAACTACACCTTC.

The rearrangement uses TRBV10-1 and TRBJ1-1; possible D gene TRBD1, 5 bases. The V end was cut by 8 bases, the J end by 5 bases, with 15 bases between. Germline lookup yields CDR1 WNHNN and CDR2 SYGVQD (reference sequence). The CDR3 has 13 amino acids. The CDR3 spells CASASTGQTEAFF. The CDR3 nucleotides are TGCGCCAGCGCCTCGACGGGGCAGACTGAAGCTTTCTTT.

The chain is built from TRBV28 and TRBJ2-7, with D hard to call. The germline CDR1 and CDR2 sequences are MDHEN and SYDVKM. The CDR3 spans 13 residues. Trimming cost V 4 bases and J 3 bases, with 10 bases left between them. As DNA, the CDR3 is TGTGCCAGCAGTTCTGGAGACGGCTACGAGCAGTACTTC. This codes for CASSSGDGYEQYF.

The chain recombines TRBV19 with TRBJ2-7, with 15 bases identical to TRBD2. The CDR3 covers 17 residues. With V trimmed by 5 bases and J by 3 bases, 8 bases remained unmatched. Germline V CDR1 and CDR2: LNHDA, SQIVND (reference sequence). The CDR3 loop is CASSPGTSGRPLYEQYF. The CDR3 DNA sequence: TGTGCCAGTAGTCCGGGGACTAGCGGGAGGCCTCTCTACGAGCAGTACTTC.

This chain joins TRBV6-5 and TRBJ1-1; possible D gene TRBD1, 5 bases. This CDR3 contains 14 residues. V lost 7 bases and J 4 bases, leaving 16 bases between the germline ends. In germline, CDR1 is MNHEY, CDR2 SVGAGI. In DNA, the CDR3 is TGTGCCAGCACCTTGGACGGGGGGAGCACTGAAGCTTTCTTT. This codes for CASTLDGGSTEAFF.

This clone was found a few times. This chain links TRBV5-4 with TRBJ1-3; D not resolved. Trimming removed 1 base at V and 0 bases at J, with 8 bases between. Per germline, CDR1 SGHNT and CDR2 YYREEE (reference sequence). The CDR3 is 15 residues long. CDR3 nucleotide sequence: TGTGCCAGCAGCTTGACTCCTGTCTCTGGAAACACCATATATTTT. It yields the protein CASSLTPVSGNTIYF.

This chain links TRBV9 with TRBJ2-4, with D unclear. The CDR3 is 14 residues long. The ends were cut back, 3 bases at V and 9 bases at J, with 16 bases in the middle. Germline V gene data show CDR1 as SGDLS and CDR2 as YYNGEE. The DNA for the CDR3 is TGTGCCAGCAGCGGTACGCCAGGAGTGGGCATTCAGTACTTC. Translated, it gives CASSGTPGVGIQYF.

V usage is TRBV5-1 and J usage is TRBJ2-1, with 11 bases identical to TRBD2. Trimming removed 1 base from V and 3 bases from J; junction bases left unmatched: 0. CDR3 length equals 15 residues. CDR1 and CDR2 (germline): SGHRS, YFSETQ. The CDR3 region is CASSLTSGGYNEQFF. Written as DNA, the CDR3 is TGCGCCAGCAGCTTGACTAGCGGGGGCTACAATGAGCAGTTCTTC.

The chain employs TRBV5-1 and TRBJ1-1; the match to TRBD1 covers 7 bases. The CDR3 consists of 16 residues. V shed 3 bases, J shed 0 bases, and the junction held 8 bases outside the gene matches. Germline CDR1 and CDR2: SGHRS and YFSETQ. The chain's CDR3 is CASSYGQVNMNTEAFF. In DNA form, the CDR3 reads TGCGCCAGCAGCTACGGACAGGTCAACATGAACACTGAAGCTTTCTTT.

CDR3 sequence reads: CASSTGWYGYTF. For the CDR3, the DNA is TGTGCCAGTAGTACCGGGTGGTATGGCTACACCTTC. The J gene is TRBJ1-2, the V gene TRBV19; D is uncertain. Between the trimmed V and J ends, which lost 4 bases and 5 bases, there was a span of 8 bases. The CDR3 covers 12 residues. From germline, CDR1 is LNHDA and CDR2 SQIVND (reference sequence).

The V gene is TRBV29-1, the J gene TRBJ1-1; 9 bases map to TRBD1. The CDR3 has 12 residues. Germline trimming cut 7 bases from V and 4 bases from J; bases unmatched to any gene: 4. CDR1 SQVTM and CDR2 ANQGSEA come from the germline V gene. The CDR3, as DNA: TGCAGCGGGAGACAGGGGGGCACTGAAGCTTTCTTT. Amino acids: CSGRQGGTEAFF.